This entry lists 27 T cell receptor beta chains sequenced from one sample in a study of blood T cell repertoires in COVID-19. Some clones are missing from TCRdb's copy, which holds only in-frame ones; the method was immunoSEQ multiplex PCR. The repertoire includes about 62,000 clones, about 88% of them detected once, and more than 1% sits in the top ten. The sample was peripheral blood. These receptors all stem from a man aged 70 or older with acute or convalescent COVID-19.

The genes are TRBV7-2 and TRBJ1-1, with D possibly being TRBD1 (6 bases). CDR3 length: 13 amino acids. Trimming stripped 6 bases from V and 4 bases from J, with 12 bases between. Looked up from germline, CDR1 is SGHTA and CDR2 is FQGNSA. CDR3 DNA sequence: TGTGCCAGCAGGCAAACAGGGACCACTGAAGCTTTCTTT. Translated, it gives CASRQTGTTEAFF.

The CDR3 spells CASSSRDRGTDTQYF. The CDR3, as DNA: TGTGCCAGCAGTTCCCGGGACAGGGGGACAGATACGCAGTATTTT. The rearrangement joins TRBV25-1 to TRBJ2-3; 11 nucleotides match TRBD1. J was trimmed by 3 bases and V by 5 bases; bases with no gene match: 4. Germline-derived CDR1 and CDR2 are MGHDK and SYGVNS. The CDR3 sequence is 15 residues long.

This chain uses TRBV5-4 with TRBJ2-1; D might be TRBD2 (6 bases). The CDR3 sequence is 20 residues long. Germline loops: CDR1 SGHNT, CDR2 YYREEE (reference sequence). The V end lost 4 bases, the J end lost 4 bases, and 30 bases lay between the germline ends. The CDR3 sequence is CASSRGLQTILFPGYNEQFF. For the CDR3, the DNA is TGTGCCAGCAGCCGGGGACTTCAGACGATACTCTTCCCCGGGTACAATGAGCAGTTCTTC.

The V gene is TRBV7-8, the J gene TRBJ2-5, with D hard to call. CDR1 is SGHVS and CDR2 is FQNEAQ in the germline V gene. This CDR3 region has 12 residues. V gave up 5 bases and J gave up 5 bases, with 9 bases separating them. In DNA form, the CDR3 reads TGTGCCAGCAGCCAGCCCTGGGAGACCCAGTACTTC. Translating it yields CASSQPWETQYF.

The V and J genes are TRBV11-3 and TRBJ2-7; D perhaps matches TRBD2 (5 bases). Germline V gives CDR1 SGHNT, CDR2 YENEEA. The CDR3 is 13 residues long. With 3 bases removed from V and 6 bases from J, the gap between germline ends came to 12 bases. The DNA of the CDR3 is TGTGCCAGCAGCTTTAAAGGGAGTGGCGAGCAGTACTTC. Translating it yields CASSFKGSGEQYF. Drawing the rest from reference TRBV11-3 and TRBJ2-7, the complete variable domain is EAGVVQSPRYKIIEKKQPVAFWCNPISGHNTLYWYLQNLGQGPELLIRYENEEAVDDSQLPKDRFSAERLKGVDSTLKIQPAELGDSAVYLCASSFKGSGEQYFGPGTRLTVT.

The CDR3: CASSPPGQTNTEAFF. The CDR3 DNA reads as TGTGCCAGCAGCCCTCCGGGACAGACGAACACTGAAGCTTTCTTT. The rearrangement links TRBV5-5 to TRBJ1-1; 7 bases match TRBD1. V lost 4 bases to trimming and J lost 1 base; unmatched junction nucleotides: 7. Germline loops: CDR1 SGHKS, CDR2 YYEKEE (reference sequence). The CDR3 consists of 15 residues.

This clone is a singleton in its sample. The rearrangement joins TRBV9 to TRBJ1-1; 7 bases align to TRBD1. CDR1 is SGDLS, CDR2 YYNGEE, per germline. V shed 3 bases and J 4 bases; nucleotides not matched to a gene: 12. CDR3 length equals 16 residues. The CDR3: CASSEGAAGRSTEAFF. For the CDR3, the DNA is TGTGCCAGCAGCGAGGGGGCCGCAGGGAGGTCCACTGAAGCTTTCTTT.

The chain links TRBV10-3 to TRBJ2-5; 7 nucleotides line up with TRBD1. This CDR3 is 12 amino acids long. The germline V gene encodes CDR1 ENHRY and CDR2 SYGVKD. J gave up 2 bases and V 9 bases, and 3 bases lay outside the gene matches. Written as DNA, the CDR3 is TGTGCCATTGGGACAGCTCAAGAGACCCAGTACTTC. As protein: CAIGTAQETQYF.

This rearrangement joins TRBV6-1 to TRBJ2-7, with unresolved D. CDR3 length equals 13 residues. CDR1 and CDR2 (germline): MNHNS, SASEGT. V gave up 2 bases and J gave up 3 bases, with 8 bases separating them. This chain's CDR3 is CASSEQMNYEQYF. The CDR3 DNA reads as TGTGCCAGCAGTGAACAGATGAACTACGAGCAGTACTTC.

This clone has only a few counts. This chain connects TRBV18 to TRBJ1-1; no reliable D call. Trimming took off 2 bases at V and 0 bases at J, with 10 bases between the two ends. The CDR3 contains 15 residues. Germline values: CDR1 KGHSH, CDR2 LQKENI. The CDR3 here is CASSPAEELNTEAFF. CDR3 nucleotides: TGTGCCAGCTCACCAGCGGAGGAGTTGAACACTGAAGCTTTCTTT.

J is TRBJ1-2 and V is TRBV6-6; possible D gene TRBD1, 6 bases. V gave up 9 bases and J gave up 6 bases, with 17 bases separating them. Germline V gives CDR1 MNHNY, CDR2 SVGAGI (reference sequence). This CDR3 is built from 13 residues. DNA of the CDR3: TGTGCCAGTAGGGGGGGGCCAGAGAATGGCTACACCTTC. Translation: CASRGGPENGYTF.

Notes on this clone: This sample also contains other DNA sequences that code for the same CDR3. This chain joins TRBV5-6 and TRBJ2-7; D may be TRBD2 (5 bases). Trimming cost V 4 bases and J 5 bases, with 13 bases left between them. There are 13 residues in the CDR3. CDR1 and CDR2 from the germline V gene are SGHDT and YYEEEE. For the CDR3, the DNA is TGTGCCAGCAGCCTTATCACGGGGAACGAGCAGTACTTC. Encoded protein: CASSLITGNEQYF.

The V call is TRBV5-1, the J call TRBJ1-2; TRBD1 agrees at 9 bases. The CDR3 totals 12 residues. Germline CDR1 is SGHRS and CDR2 is YFSETQ. V shed 4 bases, J shed 10 bases, and the junction held 5 bases outside the gene matches. The CDR3, as DNA: TGCGCCAGCAGCCCGGACAGGGGAGACTACACCTTC. Translated: CASSPDRGDYTF.

The sample holds a few counts of this clone. The chain carries TRBV24-1 and TRBJ2-5; 7 bases map to TRBD1. CDR1 and CDR2 (germline): KGHDR, SFDVKD. The ends lost 9 bases at V and 8 bases at J; junction bases unmatched: 5. The CDR3 consists of 11 residues. The CDR3 DNA reads as TGTGCCACCCGGGACAGCGAAACCCAGTACTTC. This sequence encodes CATRDSETQYF.

This clone was recorded only once. The chain combines TRBV7-6 with TRBJ2-1, with D perhaps TRBD1 (6 bases). Germline CDR1 SGHVS, CDR2 FNYEAQ. This CDR3 region has 15 residues. V was clipped by 5 bases and J by 2 bases, with 13 bases between them. The CDR3 bases are TGTGCCAGCAGCCTACAACAGGGCCCCTACAATGAGCAGTTCTTC. Its translation is CASSLQQGPYNEQFF.

The chain links TRBV3-1 (or the pseudogene TRBV3-2) to TRBJ1-2; 8 bases align to TRBD1. The ends lost 1 base at V and 2 bases at J; junction bases unmatched: 3. The CDR3 is 15 amino acids. Germline V gene data show CDR1 as LGHDT and CDR2 as YNNKEL (reference sequence). The CDR3 DNA sequence: TGTGCCAGCAGCCAAGCAGGGGGCGGAAACTATGGCTACACCTTC. It yields the protein CASSQAGGGNYGYTF.

The rearrangement links TRBV28 to TRBJ2-7, with 7 bases aligning to TRBD1. Per the germline V gene, CDR1 is MDHEN and CDR2 is SYDVKM. This CDR3 spans 14 amino acids. V trimming: 6 bases; J trimming: 1 base; junction bases outside the gene matches: 6. CDR3 sequence: CASRKSGQSYEQYF. DNA of the CDR3: TGTGCCAGCAGAAAGTCGGGACAGTCCTACGAGCAGTACTTC.

Of note for this clone: Mismatch with germline at one junction end may stem from a read error. The chain has TRBV7-9 and TRBJ2-1, with TRBD2 matching 10 bases. Germline CDR1 SEHNR, CDR2 FQNEAQ (reference sequence). The CDR3 is 18 amino acids. For the CDR3, the DNA is TGTGCCAGCAGTTTAGCCTCCGGGACTAGCGCAGCTTACAATGAGCAGTTCTTC. Amino acids: CASSLASGTSAAYNEQFF.

This CDR3 reads CASSVYSNQPQHF. DNA for the CDR3: TGTGCCAGCAGTGTGTATAGCAATCAGCCCCAGCATTTT. The J gene is TRBJ1-5, the V gene TRBV2; D call uncertain. Between the trimmed V and J ends, which lost 4 bases and 0 bases, there was a span of 4 bases. The CDR3 runs 13 residues. Germline V gene sequence: CDR1 SNHLY, CDR2 FYNNEI. Full variable domain (outside the CDR3, taken from reference TRBV2 and TRBJ1-5): EPEVTQTPSHQVTQMGQEVILRCVPISNHLYFYWYRQILGQKVEFLVSFYNNEISEKSEIFDDQFSVERPDGSNFTLKIRSTKLEDSAMYFCASSVYSNQPQHFGDGTRLSIL.

The V gene is TRBV3-1 (or the pseudogene TRBV3-2), the J gene TRBJ1-1; 9 bases agree with TRBD1. In germline, CDR1 is LGHDT, CDR2 YNNKEL (reference sequence). This CDR3 has 14 residues. Germline trimming cut 4 bases from V and 6 bases from J; bases unmatched to any gene: 6. The CDR3 DNA reads TGTGCCAGCAGCCCGACAGGGGGTAAGGCTGAAGCTTTCTTT. Protein sequence: CASSPTGGKAEAFF.

This rearrangement joins TRBV10-3 to TRBJ2-1; 11 bases are shared with TRBD2. The CDR3 sequence is 15 residues long. V gave up 4 bases and J gave up 9 bases; unmatched junction bases: 8. Germline values: CDR1 ENHRY, CDR2 SYGVKD. CDR3 DNA: TGTGCCATCAGTGGGTTAGCGGGAGGGCCTAGTGAGCAGTTCTTC. This codes for CAISGLAGGPSEQFF.

The chain couples TRBV11-3 to TRBJ2-7, with D possibly TRBD2 on 6 matching bases. This CDR3 is built from 14 residues. The germline CDR1 and CDR2 sequences are SGHNT and YENEEA. Trimming took 1 base from V and 5 from J, leaving 12 bases between them. CDR3 nucleotides: TGTGCCAGCAGCTTAGCCGGGCGGGGTGACGAGCAGTACTTC. It specifies CASSLAGRGDEQYF.

The V gene is TRBV9, the J gene TRBJ1-4; no firm D call. In germline, CDR1 is SGDLS, CDR2 YYNGEE. V was trimmed by 5 bases and J by 0 bases, leaving 11 bases between them. This CDR3 is 15 amino acids long. This CDR3 is CASRRGGATNEKLFF. In nucleotides, the CDR3 is TGTGCCAGCAGGAGAGGTGGAGCAACTAATGAAAAACTGTTTTTT.

The rearrangement joins TRBV3-1 (or the pseudogene TRBV3-2) to TRBJ2-7; 7 nucleotides line up with TRBD1. Germline CDR1 reads LGHDT; CDR2 reads YNNKEL (reference sequence). The CDR3 consists of 15 residues. The J segment lost 6 bases and the V segment lost 5 bases, leaving 13 bases of the junction unmatched. The CDR3 DNA sequence: TGTGCCAGCAGCGACACCGCCGGACAGGCGGGCGAGCAGTACTTC. The encoded protein is CASSDTAGQAGEQYF.

This sequence joins TRBV11-3 and TRBJ2-1; 11 bases align to TRBD2. CDR3 length equals 16 residues. The germline CDR1 and CDR2 sequences are SGHNT and YENEEA. J gave up 6 bases and V 5 bases, and 9 bases lay outside the gene matches. The CDR3 DNA is TGTGCCAGCAGCCCAGGACTAGCGGGCCTACGCAATGAGCAGTTCTTC. Translated: CASSPGLAGLRNEQFF.

The chain links TRBV5-1 to TRBJ2-7; 10 bases are a match to TRBD2. From germline, CDR1 is SGHRS and CDR2 YFSETQ. CDR3 length: 15 amino acids. V shed 7 bases, J shed 4 bases, and the junction held 11 bases outside the gene matches. The CDR3 is CASAKELAGAYEQYF. The DNA for the CDR3 is TGCGCCAGCGCTAAGGAGCTAGCGGGGGCATACGAGCAGTACTTC.

The genes are TRBV5-1 and TRBJ2-5, with D perhaps matching TRBD1 (5 bases). V shed 4 bases and J shed 1 base, with 14 bases lying between them. Germline V gives CDR1 SGHRS, CDR2 YFSETQ. The CDR3 runs to 15 residues. CDR3 sequence reads: CASSPQGIVQETQYF. CDR3 nucleotides: TGCGCCAGCAGCCCCCAGGGTATTGTCCAAGAGACCCAGTACTTC.